This TCR beta chain comes out of a study of Ad26.COV2.S vaccination and SARS-CoV-2 variants. Trimming pared 1 base from V and 0 bases from J, leaving 10 bases between. This CDR3 region has 16 residues. Germline V CDR1 and CDR2: SGHAT, FQNNGV. Using immunoSEQ multiplex PCR, the repertoire was profiled, and TCRdb retains in-frame clones only, with some absent. The table has 350,000 to 450,000 clones, about 91% seen once. The sequencing used peripheral blood, collected after recovery from COVID-19. The sequence derives from a human donor who had recovered from COVID-19. V is TRBV11-2 and J is TRBJ2-1; TRBD2 is a possible D gene (6 bases). The CDR3 nucleotides are TGTGCCAGCAGCTTAGTTATCGGGAGCTCCTACAATGAGCAGTTCTTC. This translates into CASSLVIGSSYNEQFF.